These 5 T cell receptor beta chains were sequenced from one sample in a study of T cell responses to AZD1222 COVID-19 vaccine. TCRdb keeps only in-frame clones here, not all; method: immunoSEQ multiplex PCR. Among 130,000 or so clones listed, approximately 86% were seen once. The specimen was peripheral blood, collected 28 days after the second AZD1222 dose. The receptors come from an adult who received the AZD1222 COVID-19 vaccine.

The rearrangement uses TRBV19 and TRBJ1-1; TRBD1 might be the D (6 bases). The V end was cut by 4 bases, the J end by 1 base, with 28 bases between. The CDR3 covers 20 residues. Looked up from germline, CDR1 is LNHDA and CDR2 is SQIVND (reference sequence). CDR3 sequence: CASSTGGRDGRPRWNTEAFF. The CDR3 coding sequence is TGTGCCAGTAGTACGGGGGGGCGAGATGGGAGGCCACGGTGGAACACTGAAGCTTTCTTT.

The gene calls are TRBV10-3 and TRBJ2-4; 9 bases line up with TRBD1. This CDR3 contains 17 residues. Trimming cost V 3 bases and J 6 bases; bases outside gene matches: 12. Germline V CDR1 and CDR2: ENHRY, SYGVKD. CDR3 coding DNA: TGTGCCATCAGTGAATTAGGAGAGGGACAGGGAAGAAACATTCAGTACTTC. Amino acid sequence: CAISELGEGQGRNIQYF.

The chain recombines TRBV11-3 with TRBJ2-7; tentatively, D is TRBD2 (5 bases). Germline CDR1 is SGHNT and CDR2 is YENEEA. Trimming pared 5 bases from V and 6 bases from J, leaving 20 bases between. This CDR3 is 15 amino acids long. CDR3 loop: CASSPSSRVGAEQYF. Written as DNA, the CDR3 is TGTGCCAGCAGCCCGTCGAGTCGGGTGGGAGCCGAGCAGTACTTC.

The genes are TRBV11-1 and TRBJ2-1; D is ambiguous. The CDR3 has 11 amino acids. Trimming took 1 base from V and 11 from J, leaving 6 bases between them. Germline V gives CDR1 SGHAT, CDR2 FQDESV (reference sequence). CDR3 in DNA: TGTGCCAGCAGCTTAGGGCGAAAGCAGTTCTTC. Protein sequence: CASSLGRKQFF.

The V and J genes are TRBV3-1 (or the pseudogene TRBV3-2) and TRBJ2-7; 9 bases fit TRBD1. This CDR3 is built from 12 residues. Germline V lookup: CDR1 LGHDT, CDR2 YNNKEL (reference sequence). Germline trimming cut 3 bases from V and 12 bases from J; bases unmatched to any gene: 6. The DNA for the CDR3 is TGTGCCAGCAGCCAGGGTGGGGGACAGGGGTACTTC. Translating gives CASSQGGGQGYF.